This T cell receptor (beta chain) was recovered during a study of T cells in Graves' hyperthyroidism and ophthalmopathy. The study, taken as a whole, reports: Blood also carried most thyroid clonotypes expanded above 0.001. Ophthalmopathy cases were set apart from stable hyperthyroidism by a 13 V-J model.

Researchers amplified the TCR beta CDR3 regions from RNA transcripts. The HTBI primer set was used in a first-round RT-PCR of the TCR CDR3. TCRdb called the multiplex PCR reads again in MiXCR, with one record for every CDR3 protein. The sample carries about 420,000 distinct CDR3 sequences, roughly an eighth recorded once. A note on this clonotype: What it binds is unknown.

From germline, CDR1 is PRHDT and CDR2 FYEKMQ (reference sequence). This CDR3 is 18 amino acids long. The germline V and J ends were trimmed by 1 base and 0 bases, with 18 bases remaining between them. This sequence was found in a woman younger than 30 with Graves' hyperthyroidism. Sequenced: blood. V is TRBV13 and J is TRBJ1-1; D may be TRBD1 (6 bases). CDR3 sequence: CASSLVILGARVNTEAFF. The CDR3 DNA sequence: TGTGCCAGCAGCTTAGTAATTTTGGGGGCACGGGTGAACACTGAAGCTTTCTTT.